A selection of T cell receptor beta chains follows, all from one sample in a study of T cell responses to AZD1222 COVID-19 vaccine. The assay was immunoSEQ multiplex PCR, and TCRdb's table has in-frame clones only and misses some. The sample includes tens of thousands of clones, approximately 89% of them seen just once. The sequences come from peripheral blood, collected 28 days after the second AZD1222 dose. All receptors come from an adult who received the AZD1222 COVID-19 vaccine. Each CDR3 is given with its conserved first and last residue. The D gene is left open where the match is weak. Rows give clone size only sometimes, using once, few, many, or a class for an expanded clone.

TRBJ2-5	NA	NA	TRBV5-5	CASSLGQLQETQYF	TGTGCCAGCAGCTTGGGACAGCTCCAAGAGACCCAGTACTTC
TRBJ1-1	once	NA	TRBV5-8	CASSLQGIIARGTEAFF	TGTGCCAGCAGCCTACAGGGTATTATTGCTCGAGGCACTGAAGCTTTCTTT
TRBJ1-2	NA	NA	TRBV5-4	CASSTFYGYTF	TGTGCCAGCAGTACGTTCTATGGCTACACCTTC
TRBJ1-5	NA	TRBD1	TRBV6-5	CATEDRGNNQPQHF	TGTGCCACTGAGGACAGGGGAAACAATCAGCCCCAGCATTTT
TRBJ1-1	NA	TRBD1	TRBV3-1/TRBV3-2	CASSLDRGNTEAFF	TGTGCCAGCAGCCTAGACAGGGGGAACACTGAAGCTTTCTTT
TRBJ2-7	NA	TRBD2	TRBV15	CATSKPLGTSGYEQYF	TGTGCCACCAGCAAGCCCCTTGGGACTAGCGGGTACGAGCAGTACTTC
TRBJ1-4	NA	TRBD1	TRBV7-8	CASSHTQGAGEKLFF	TGTGCCAGCAGTCATACACAGGGGGCTGGGGAAAAACTGTTTTTT
TRBJ2-3	NA	TRBD2	TRBV18	CASSPPKRGGPDTQYF	TGTGCCAGCTCACCACCGAAGCGGGGGGGCCCAGATACGCAGTATTTT
TRBJ1-2	once	NA	TRBV10-1	CASSDNRHYGYTF	TGCGCCAGCAGTGATAACAGGCACTATGGCTACACCTTC
TRBJ1-6	NA	NA	TRBV7-4	CASKRGWGTDPPGDNSPLHF	TGTGCCAGCAAGAGGGGCTGGGGGACCGACCCCCCTGGGGATAATTCACCCCTCCACTTT
TRBJ1-6	NA	TRBD1	TRBV4-1	CASSQGTGALTIVALHF	TGCGCCAGCAGCCAAGGGACAGGCGCCCTTACAATTGTGGCCCTCCACTTT
TRBJ1-3	NA	TRBD1	TRBV27	CASSPGGGSGNTIYF	TGTGCCAGCAGCCCAGGGGGCGGCTCTGGAAACACCATATATTTT
TRBJ2-2	few	NA	TRBV4-1	CASSQAPSDRLDTGELFF	TGCGCCAGCAGCCAAGCACCATCAGACAGGTTGGACACCGGGGAGCTGTTTTTT
TRBJ1-3	NA	TRBD1	TRBV18	CASSPGQGGGNTIYF	TGTGCCAGCTCACCGGGACAGGGAGGCGGAAACACCATATATTTT
TRBJ1-4	NA	NA	TRBV7-6	CASSLFAVATNEKLFF	TGTGCCAGCAGCTTATTTGCAGTTGCAACTAATGAAAAACTGTTTTTT
TRBJ2-3	once	NA	TRBV6-5	CASSYFGTPSTDTQYF	TGTGCCAGCAGTTACTTCGGGACTCCTAGCACAGATACGCAGTATTTT
TRBJ1-5	few	NA	TRBV7-8	CASSLSGMSNQPQHF	TGTGCCAGCAGCCTTAGTGGCATGAGCAATCAGCCCCAGCATTTT
TRBJ2-3	NA	TRBD2	TRBV5-1	CASSLERAGGPTDTQYF	TGCGCCAGCAGCTTGGAACGAGCGGGGGGGCCCACAGATACGCAGTATTTT
TRBJ2-1	NA	TRBD2	TRBV6-5	CASTLTSGVSRGFF	TGTGCCAGCACCTTGACTAGCGGGGTCTCCCGGGGGTTCTTC
TRBJ1-5	NA	TRBD1	TRBV12-5	CASGPTPRGQNQPQHF	TGTGCTAGTGGTCCCACACCTAGGGGGCAAAATCAGCCCCAGCATTTT
TRBJ2-3	NA	TRBD2	TRBV7-9	CASSFHLAGAFTDTQYF	TGTGCCAGCAGCTTTCACTTAGCGGGGGCCTTCACAGATACGCAGTATTTT
TRBJ2-1	NA	TRBD2	TRBV27	CASSLLRTSGGVEQFF	TGTGCCAGCAGTTTACTCCGGACTAGCGGGGGGGTTGAGCAGTTCTTC
TRBJ1-2	once	NA	TRBV6-2/TRBV6-3	CASSYSQHYGYTF	TGCGCCAGCAGTTACTCCCAGCACTATGGCTACACCTTC
TRBJ2-2	NA	NA	TRBV12-3/TRBV12-4	CASSQYTGELFF	TGTGCCAGCAGCCAATACACCGGGGAGCTGTTTTTT
TRBJ2-5	NA	NA	TRBV6-2/TRBV6-3	CASSYSWLAQETQYF	TGTGCCAGCAGTTACTCGTGGTTAGCTCAAGAGACCCAGTACTTC